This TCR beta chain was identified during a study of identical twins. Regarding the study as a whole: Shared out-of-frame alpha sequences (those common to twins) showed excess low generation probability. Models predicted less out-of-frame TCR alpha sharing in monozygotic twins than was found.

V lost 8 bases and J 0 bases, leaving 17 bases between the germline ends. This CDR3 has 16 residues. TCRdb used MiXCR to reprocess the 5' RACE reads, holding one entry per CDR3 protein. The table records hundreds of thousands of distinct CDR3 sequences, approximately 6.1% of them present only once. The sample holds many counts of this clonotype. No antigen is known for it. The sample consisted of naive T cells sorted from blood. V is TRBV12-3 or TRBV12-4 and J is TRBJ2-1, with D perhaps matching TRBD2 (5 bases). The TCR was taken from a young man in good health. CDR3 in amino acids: CASGGWRRSSYNEQFF. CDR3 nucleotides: TGTGCCAGCGGCGGCTGGCGGAGGAGCTCCTACAATGAGCAGTTCTTC.